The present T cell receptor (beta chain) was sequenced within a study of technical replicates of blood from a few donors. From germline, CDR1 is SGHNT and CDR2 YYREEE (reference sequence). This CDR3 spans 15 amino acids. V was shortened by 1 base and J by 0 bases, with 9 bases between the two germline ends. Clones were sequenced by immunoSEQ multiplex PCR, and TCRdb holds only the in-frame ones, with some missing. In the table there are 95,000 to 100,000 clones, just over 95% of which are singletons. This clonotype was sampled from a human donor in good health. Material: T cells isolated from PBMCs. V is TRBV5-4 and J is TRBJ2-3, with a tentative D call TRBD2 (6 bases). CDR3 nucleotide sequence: TGTGCCAGCAGCTTGTTCGGGGGTAGCACAGATACGCAGTATTTT. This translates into CASSLFGGSTDTQYF.